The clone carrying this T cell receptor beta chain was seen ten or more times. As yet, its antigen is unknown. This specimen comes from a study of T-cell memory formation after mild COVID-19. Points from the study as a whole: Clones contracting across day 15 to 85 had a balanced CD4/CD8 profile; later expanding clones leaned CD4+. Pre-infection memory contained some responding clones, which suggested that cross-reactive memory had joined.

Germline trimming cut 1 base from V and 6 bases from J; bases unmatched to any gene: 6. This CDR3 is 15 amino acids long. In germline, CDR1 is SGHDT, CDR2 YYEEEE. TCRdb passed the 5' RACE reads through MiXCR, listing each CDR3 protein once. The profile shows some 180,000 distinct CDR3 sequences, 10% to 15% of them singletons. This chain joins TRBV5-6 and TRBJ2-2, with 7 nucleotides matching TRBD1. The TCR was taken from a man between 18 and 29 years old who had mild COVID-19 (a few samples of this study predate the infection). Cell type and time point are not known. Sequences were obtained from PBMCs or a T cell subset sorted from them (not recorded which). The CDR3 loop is CASSLPRGIPGELFF. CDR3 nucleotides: TGTGCCAGCAGCTTGCCCAGGGGGATCCCCGGGGAGCTGTTTTTT.